This TCR beta chain was recorded in a study of tissue T cells after allogeneic stem cell transplantation. Study results and limitations: Shared clones across patients were few; motif clustering revealed tissue-specific shared signatures. Blood and spleen captured only part of the tissue TCR repertoire. This small cohort was clinically heterogeneous, and sampling depth was a limitation.

TCRbeta CDR3 was sequenced at survey depth with template counts. Profiled with immunoSEQ multiplex PCR; TCRdb holds only in-frame clones, not every one. This sample has about 7,400 clones, with around 62% found just once. Germline-derived CDR1 and CDR2 are FNHDT and SITEND (reference sequence). The CDR3 has 13 amino acids. The ends were cut back, 2 bases at V and 7 bases at J, with 7 bases in the middle. Comment on this clone: Its specificity is unknown. Mouse names are used for the genes. Read coverage stops 1 residue before the CDR3 terminus; the germline J gene supplies the remainder.

This sequence joins TRBV19 and TRBJ1-6; D is undetermined. Being an ORF, TRBJ1-6 has a function that is uncertain. Specimen: blood. This TCR was sampled from a female BALB/c mouse in good health. The MHC haplotype of the strain is H2-d. The sequenced part of the CDR3 DNA is TGTGCCAGCAGTATCGACGGGAATTCGCCCCTCTAC. Its translation is CASSIDGNSPLY. The full CDR3 protein is CASSIDGNSPLYF.